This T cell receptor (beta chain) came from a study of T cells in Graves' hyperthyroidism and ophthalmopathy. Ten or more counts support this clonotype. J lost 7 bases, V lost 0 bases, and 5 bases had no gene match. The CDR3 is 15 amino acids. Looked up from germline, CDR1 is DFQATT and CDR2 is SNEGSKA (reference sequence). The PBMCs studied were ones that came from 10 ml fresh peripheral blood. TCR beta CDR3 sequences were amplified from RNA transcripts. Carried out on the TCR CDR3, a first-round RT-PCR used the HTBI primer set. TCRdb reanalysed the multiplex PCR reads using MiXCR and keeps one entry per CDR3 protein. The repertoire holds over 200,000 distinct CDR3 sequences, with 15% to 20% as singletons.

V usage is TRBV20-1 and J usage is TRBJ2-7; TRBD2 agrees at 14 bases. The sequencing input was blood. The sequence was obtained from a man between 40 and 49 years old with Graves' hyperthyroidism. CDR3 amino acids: CSAREPGLAGGEQYF. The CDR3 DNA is TGCAGTGCTAGAGAACCAGGACTAGCGGGGGGAGAGCAGTACTTC.